Listed below are T cell receptor beta chains from one sample, sequenced in a study of T-cell memory formation after mild COVID-19. TCRdb reanalysed the 5' RACE reads using MiXCR and keeps one entry per CDR3 protein. Of 150,000 to 200,000 distinct CDR3 sequences in the sample, under 20% are singletons; the top ten hold about 2.1%. The specimen was PBMCs or a T cell subset sorted from them (not recorded which). The receptors originated from an adult woman who had mild COVID-19 (a few samples of this study predate the infection). Cell type and time point are not known. Each CDR3 is given without its conserved first and last residue. D genes are given only for firm matches.

V gene,D gene,J gene,CDR3 protein
TRBV6-2/TRBV6-3,NA,TRBJ2-1,ASSYRASVGTYNEQF
TRBV7-6,TRBD1,TRBJ2-1,ASTRNTGRGLSYEQF
TRBV12-5,NA,TRBJ2-3,ASGLVVAGTDTQY
TRBV7-3,TRBD2,TRBJ2-1,ASSLRFTGGTSKTEQF
TRBV4-2,TRBD2,TRBJ2-5,ASSTRLAGFGETQY
TRBV7-3,TRBD1,TRBJ1-1,ASSPAGGFTEAF
TRBV7-2,NA,TRBJ2-1,ASSFRRDYNEQF
TRBV9,NA,TRBJ2-1,ASSVVEGEQF
TRBV5-1,TRBD1,TRBJ2-5,ASSLRSHSRGPQETQY
TRBV5-5,TRBD2,TRBJ2-1,ASWRGGGLANEQF
TRBV7-2,NA,TRBJ2-1,ASSLGGWDQGGISYNEQF
TRBV7-2,NA,TRBJ2-3,ASSLALSTDTQY
TRBV9,TRBD2,TRBJ2-1,ASSVSGSRHNEQF
TRBV20-1,TRBD1,TRBJ1-5,SARGDRGSNQPQH
TRBV29-1,TRBD2,TRBJ2-2,SARLAEAGELF
TRBV19,TRBD1,TRBJ2-1,ASTSAGGYSEQF
TRBV3-1,TRBD1,TRBJ2-2,ASSLGTGSESGELF
TRBV6-2/TRBV6-3,NA,TRBJ2-2,ASSPQGFGELF
TRBV5-1,NA,TRBJ2-7,ASSRDGNEQY
TRBV12-3/TRBV12-4,TRBD1,TRBJ1-6,ASRQGNSPLH
TRBV12-3/TRBV12-4,TRBD1,TRBJ1-2,ASRFDRGRDGYT
TRBV20-1,TRBD2,TRBJ2-1,SALPTSGGGNEQF